Many counts were recorded for the clone carrying this T cell receptor beta chain. Its antigen remains unknown. This sample stems from a study of T cell repertoires in cytomegalovirus infection. Turning to the study itself: Public TCR beta signatures marked donors with CMV infection and the matching HLA. General study findings and limits: The study found HLA-C-restricted CMV-specific TCR beta clonotypes dominating the ex vivo response.

TCRdb analysed the reads with MiXCR anew, one entry per CDR3 protein. Of 150,000 to 200,000 distinct CDR3 sequences listed, about 20% were seen once; the top ten hold more than 25%. Per the germline V gene, CDR1 is ENHRY and CDR2 is SYGVKD. The CDR3 extends over 14 amino acids. The ends were cut back, 9 bases at V and 7 bases at J, with 21 bases in the middle. The V call is TRBV10-3, the J call TRBJ1-2; D unresolved. The sequencing here drew on CD8+ T cells from cultured PBMCs, taken from culture after CMV antigen stimulation. The receptor was isolated from a human donor in good health (CMV status not recorded). Some clones in this sample may be carry-over from other donors' samples. In DNA, the CDR3 is TGTGCCATACCATCCCCCCCAGATACGGGTGGCTACACCTTC. It codes for CAIPSPPDTGGYTF.